These 17 T cell receptor beta chains were sequenced from one sample in a study of Ad26.COV2.S vaccination and SARS-CoV-2 variants. Treatment meaning: around 19 received Ad26.COV2.S at low or high dose, single or two shots; 5 received placebo; per-sample allocation not given. Sampling was done on day 63 after the first vaccine or placebo injection. Repertoires were generated with immunoSEQ multiplex PCR, while TCRdb's copy carries only in-frame clones and drops some. The top ten hold 1.5% to 2% of the sample, which has about 370,000 clones, around 89% seen once. Sequencing was performed on peripheral blood, taken in a trial of Ad26.COV2.S vaccine versus placebo. These receptors all come from a person aged 18-65 years who received the Ad26.COV2.S COVID-19 vaccine or a placebo.

V usage is TRBV5-1 and J usage is TRBJ2-7; 11 nucleotides agree with TRBD1. Germline assignment: CDR1 SGHRS and CDR2 YFSETQ. The junction had 2 bases not matched to a gene; V was cut back by 4 bases and J by 2 bases. This CDR3 comprises 14 residues. This CDR3 is CASSQGQGAYEQYF. CDR3 DNA: TGCGCCAGCAGCCAGGGACAGGGGGCCTACGAGCAGTACTTC.

The chain recombines TRBV4-1 with TRBJ1-4; 9 bases align to TRBD1. This CDR3 comprises 17 residues. J was trimmed by 8 bases and V by 0 bases; bases with no gene match: 10. Germline CDR1 MGHRA, CDR2 YSYEKL. CDR3 coding DNA: TGCGCCAGCAGCCAAGACCGCTCCGGGACAGGGAGGGAAAAACTGTTTTTT. Translated, it gives CASSQDRSGTGREKLFF.

Regarding this clone: Additional DNA sequences in this sample encode the identical CDR3. This chain joins TRBV5-1 and TRBJ1-2; 7 bases are a match to TRBD1. The CDR3 has 14 residues. Trimming cost V 0 bases and J 4 bases; bases outside gene matches: 3. Germline V lookup: CDR1 SGHRS, CDR2 YFSETQ. CDR3 in DNA: TGCGCCAGCAGCTTGGGACAGGGAGGCTATGGCTACACCTTC. Translating gives CASSLGQGGYGYTF.

The chain combines TRBV5-3 with TRBJ1-5; D possibly corresponds to TRBD1 (6 bases). TRBV5-3 falls under the ORF class, with uncertain function. The CDR3 has 14 residues. V dropped 4 bases and J dropped 0 bases, with 8 bases sitting between them. CDR3 in amino acids: CARSVQGSNQPQHF. In DNA, the CDR3 is TGTGCCAGAAGCGTACAGGGTAGCAATCAGCCCCAGCATTTT.

The J gene is TRBJ2-7, the V gene TRBV6-5; a weak D match, TRBD1 (8 bases). This CDR3 has 14 residues. Trimming removed 5 bases at V and 4 bases at J, with 15 bases between. Germline V gene lookup returns CDR1 MNHEY and CDR2 SVGAGI. The CDR3 protein is CASSTGGRVYEQYF. In nucleotides, the CDR3 is TGTGCCAGCAGTACAGGGGGGAGGGTGTACGAGCAGTACTTC.

The CDR3 sequence: CASSPPGLGEAFF. The CDR3 DNA reads TGTGCCAGCAGCCCCCCGGGACTGGGGGAAGCTTTCTTT. This chain links TRBV5-4 with TRBJ1-1; possible D gene TRBD1, 5 bases. Trimming left V 4 bases short and J 8 bases short, with 15 bases between. The CDR3 has 13 residues. The germline CDR1 and CDR2 sequences are SGHNT and YYREEE (reference sequence).

The chain employs TRBV28 and TRBJ1-5; TRBD1 is a possible D gene (6 bases). V dropped 3 bases and J dropped 4 bases, with 10 bases sitting between them. From germline, CDR1 is MDHEN and CDR2 SYDVKM. The CDR3 loop spans 14 amino acids. CDR3 in amino acids: CASSLGAYNQPQHF. Here the CDR3 DNA reads TGTGCCAGCAGTTTGGGGGCCTATAATCAGCCCCAGCATTTT.

This clone was found many times. The chain couples TRBV27 to TRBJ2-3, with no clear D. This CDR3 spans 15 amino acids. CDR1 is MNHEY and CDR2 is SMNVEV in the germline V gene (reference sequence). Trimming removed 0 bases at V and 4 bases at J, with 11 bases between. CDR3 sequence: CASSLSDPLSDTQYF. The CDR3 bases are TGTGCCAGCAGTTTATCGGACCCACTATCAGATACGCAGTATTTT.

The chain couples TRBV4-1 to TRBJ2-5; the match to TRBD2 covers 13 bases. V lost 4 bases to trimming and J lost 2 bases; unmatched junction nucleotides: 4. The CDR3 runs to 16 residues. The germline V gene has CDR1 MGHRA and CDR2 YSYEKL. The CDR3 nucleotides read TGCGCCAGCAGCCGGACTAGCGGGAGTGTTCAAGAGACCCAGTACTTC. Its protein product is CASSRTSGSVQETQYF.

V and J are TRBV6-5 and TRBJ1-1; perhaps TRBD1 as D (5 bases). The V end lost 7 bases, the J end lost 5 bases, and 14 bases lay between the germline ends. The CDR3 length is 13 residues. The germline CDR1 and CDR2 sequences are MNHEY and SVGAGI. The CDR3 sequence is CASTLHGATEAFF. The CDR3 DNA reads TGTGCCAGCACCTTACACGGGGCAACTGAAGCTTTCTTT.

V is TRBV28 and J is TRBJ1-5; D unresolved. CDR3 length: 14 amino acids. The germline V gene encodes CDR1 MDHEN and CDR2 SYDVKM. The germline V and J ends were trimmed by 3 bases and 1 base, with 7 bases remaining between them. CDR3 region: CASSFRLSNQPQHF. Here the CDR3 DNA reads TGTGCCAGCAGTTTTAGGTTGAGCAATCAGCCCCAGCATTTT.

The chain employs TRBV7-2 and TRBJ2-1, with 9 bases matching TRBD2. The trim removed 1 base at V and 5 bases at J, leaving 6 bases unmatched. The CDR3 runs 16 residues. CDR1 SGHTA and CDR2 FQGNSA come from the germline V gene. CDR3 residues: CASSLEASGTDNEQFF. In DNA, the CDR3 is TGTGCCAGCAGCTTAGAGGCTAGCGGGACAGACAATGAGCAGTTCTTC.

The chain carries TRBV3-1 (or the pseudogene TRBV3-2) and TRBJ2-5; no reliable D call. Between the trimmed V and J ends, which lost 2 bases and 4 bases, there was a span of 5 bases. This CDR3 comprises 12 residues. CDR1 and CDR2 from the germline V gene are LGHDT and YNNKEL (reference sequence). The CDR3 region has the DNA TGTGCCAGCAGCCAACGGCTAGAGACCCAGTACTTC. It yields the protein CASSQRLETQYF.

The rearrangement uses TRBV27 and TRBJ2-7, with D unclear. CDR1 and CDR2 (germline): MNHEY, SMNVEV (reference sequence). The CDR3 is made up of 13 amino acids. V was pared by 3 bases and J by 3 bases, with 9 bases between. The CDR3 nucleotides are TGTGCCAGCAGTTTGAGCTCGATCTACGAGCAGTACTTC. Protein product: CASSLSSIYEQYF.

The chain links TRBV13 to TRBJ2-1, with D possibly called TRBD1 or TRBD2 (5 bases each). This CDR3 contains 16 residues. Looked up from germline, CDR1 is PRHDT and CDR2 is FYEKMQ (reference sequence). Trimming took 0 bases from V and 6 from J, leaving 15 bases between them. This CDR3 is CASSLGTGLSVNEQFF. The DNA for the CDR3 is TGTGCCAGCAGCTTAGGCACGGGGCTCTCAGTCAATGAGCAGTTCTTC.

The chain links TRBV7-3 to TRBJ2-2; 10 bases line up with TRBD2. CDR1 and CDR2 (germline): SGHTA, FQGTGA. The CDR3 runs to 17 residues. Germline trimming cut 5 bases from V and 4 bases from J; bases unmatched to any gene: 10. The CDR3 sequence: CASSLRAGGPITGELFF. CDR3 nucleotide sequence: TGTGCCAGCAGCCTAAGAGCGGGAGGGCCGATCACCGGGGAGCTGTTTTTT.

The genes are TRBV2 and TRBJ2-1; D is perhaps TRBD1 or TRBD2 (5 bases each). Trimming took off 5 bases at V and 4 bases at J, with 18 bases between the two ends. This CDR3 contains 16 residues. The V gene's germline CDR1 is SNHLY and CDR2 FYNNEI. The CDR3 loop reads CASSNDRESGYNEQFF. DNA for the CDR3: TGTGCCAGCAGTAACGATCGGGAATCAGGGTACAATGAGCAGTTCTTC. Variable domain in full (rest from reference TRBV2 and TRBJ2-1): EPEVTQTPSHQVTQMGQEVILRCVPISNHLYFYWYRQILGQKVEFLVSFYNNEISEKSEIFDDQFSVERPDGSNFTLKIRSTKLEDSAMYFCASSNDRESGYNEQFFGPGTRLTVL.